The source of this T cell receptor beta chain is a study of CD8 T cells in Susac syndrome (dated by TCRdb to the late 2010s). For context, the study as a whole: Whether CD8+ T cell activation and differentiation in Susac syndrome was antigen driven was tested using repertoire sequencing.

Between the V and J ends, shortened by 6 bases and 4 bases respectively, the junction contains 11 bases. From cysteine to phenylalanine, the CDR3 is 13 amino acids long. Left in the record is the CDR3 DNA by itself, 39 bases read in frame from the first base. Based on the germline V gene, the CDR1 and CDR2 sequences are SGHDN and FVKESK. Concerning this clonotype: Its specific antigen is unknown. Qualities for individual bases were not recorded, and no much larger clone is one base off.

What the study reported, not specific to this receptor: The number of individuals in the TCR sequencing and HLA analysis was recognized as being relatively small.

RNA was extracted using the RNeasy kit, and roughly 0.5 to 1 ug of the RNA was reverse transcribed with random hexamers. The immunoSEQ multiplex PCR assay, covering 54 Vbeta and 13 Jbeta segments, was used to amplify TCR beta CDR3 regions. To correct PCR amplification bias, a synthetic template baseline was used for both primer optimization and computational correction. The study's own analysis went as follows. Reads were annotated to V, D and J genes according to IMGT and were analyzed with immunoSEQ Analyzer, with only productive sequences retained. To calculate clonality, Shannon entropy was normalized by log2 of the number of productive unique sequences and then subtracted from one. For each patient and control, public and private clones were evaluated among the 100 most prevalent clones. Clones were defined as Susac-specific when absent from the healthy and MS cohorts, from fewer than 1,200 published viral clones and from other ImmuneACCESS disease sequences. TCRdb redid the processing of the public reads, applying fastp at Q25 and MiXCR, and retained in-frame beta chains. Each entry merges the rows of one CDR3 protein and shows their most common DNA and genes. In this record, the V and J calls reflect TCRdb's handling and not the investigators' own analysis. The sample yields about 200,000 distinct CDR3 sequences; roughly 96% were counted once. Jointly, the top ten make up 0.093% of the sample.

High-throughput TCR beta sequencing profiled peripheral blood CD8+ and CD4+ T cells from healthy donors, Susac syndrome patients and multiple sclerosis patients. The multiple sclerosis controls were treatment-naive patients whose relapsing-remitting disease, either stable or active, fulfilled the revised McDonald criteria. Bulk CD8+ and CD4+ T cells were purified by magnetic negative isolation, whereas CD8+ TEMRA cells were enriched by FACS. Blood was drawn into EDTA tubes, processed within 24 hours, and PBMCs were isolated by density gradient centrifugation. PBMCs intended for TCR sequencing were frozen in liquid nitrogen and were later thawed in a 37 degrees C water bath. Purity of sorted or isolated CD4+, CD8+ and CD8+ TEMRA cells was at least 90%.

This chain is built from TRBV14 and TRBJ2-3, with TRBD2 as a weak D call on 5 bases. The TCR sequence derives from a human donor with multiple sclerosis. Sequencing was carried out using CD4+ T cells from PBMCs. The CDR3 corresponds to CASRRTYPDTQYF. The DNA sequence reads TGTGCCAGCAGAAGGACTTACCCAGATACGCAGTATTTT.